Following are 14 T cell receptor beta chains from one sample sequenced in a study of cytomegalovirus exposure and HLA in healthy donors. Profiling relied on immunoSEQ multiplex PCR, and the TCRdb table lists in-frame clones only, not all of them. Among approximately 100,000 clones listed, about nine tenths were seen once. Source material: PBMCs. These TCRs come from a woman aged 18-29 years in good health and CMV-seropositive.

This clone was recorded only once. CDR3 loop: CASSDSGGRETQYF. In DNA form, the CDR3 reads TGCGCCAGCAGCGATTCAGGGGGCCGGGAGACCCAGTACTTC. This rearrangement joins TRBV5-1 to TRBJ2-5; TRBD1 agrees at 8 bases. CDR3 length equals 14 residues. V gave up 4 bases and J gave up 5 bases; unmatched junction bases: 7. Germline V gene lookup returns CDR1 SGHRS and CDR2 YFSETQ.

The V and J genes are TRBV6-6 and TRBJ1-1; no clear D. Germline loops: CDR1 MNHNY, CDR2 SVGAGI (reference sequence). V lost 6 bases, J lost 1 base, and 9 bases lay in between. There are 13 residues in the CDR3. CDR3 sequence: CASRRTGNTEAFF. CDR3 sequence (DNA): TGTGCCAGCAGGAGAACGGGGAACACTGAAGCTTTCTTT.

V and J are TRBV4-1 and TRBJ2-7, with a possible D match to TRBD1 (6 bases). The V and J ends lost 0 bases and 3 bases respectively, with 12 bases between them. Germline loops: CDR1 MGHRA, CDR2 YSYEKL. CDR3 length: 15 residues. CDR3 sequence: CASSQDLGRGYEQYV. As DNA, the CDR3 is TGCGCCAGCAGCCAAGATCTGGGCAGGGGCTACGAGCAGTACGTC.

The chain joins TRBV25-1 to TRBJ1-5; 8 bases line up with TRBD1. Germline-derived CDR1 and CDR2 are MGHDK and SYGVNS. Trimming took 3 bases from V and 4 from J; bases not matched to a gene: 5. The CDR3 covers 15 residues. CDR3 in DNA: TGTGCCAGCAGTGACACAGGGGGTACAAATCAGCCCCAGCATTTT. Translated, it gives CASSDTGGTNQPQHF. The full variable domain, its missing parts supplied by reference TRBV25-1 and TRBJ1-5, is EADIYQTPRYLVIGTGKKITLECSQTMGHDKMYWYQQDPGMELHLIHYSYGVNSTEKGDLSSESTVSRIRTEHFPLTLESARPSHTSQYLCASSDTGGTNQPQHFGDGTRLSIL.

CDR3 sequence (DNA): TGTGCCAGCAGCTTAGGACAGGGGCGCCGCACAGATACGCAGTATTTT. It encodes CASSLGQGRRTDTQYF. The chain links TRBV7-2 to TRBJ2-3, with 8 bases lining up with TRBD1. The CDR3 contains 16 residues. With 1 base clipped from V and 1 base from J, the junction kept 4 bases outside the gene matches. The V gene's germline CDR1 is SGHTA and CDR2 FQGNSA.

The rearrangement uses TRBV28 and TRBJ1-1, with D maybe TRBD1 (5 bases). CDR1 and CDR2 (germline): MDHEN, SYDVKM. This CDR3 has 12 amino acids. V shed 4 bases and J shed 10 bases, with 13 bases lying between them. The CDR3 protein is CASSSGRDGAFF. CDR3 in DNA: TGTGCCAGCAGTTCTGGCAGGGATGGAGCTTTCTTT.

The J gene is TRBJ2-1, the V gene TRBV7-9; 8 bases line up with TRBD1. The germline CDR1 and CDR2 sequences are SEHNR and FQNEAQ (reference sequence). This CDR3 comprises 18 residues. Trimming took 2 bases from V and 5 from J; bases not matched to a gene: 14. The CDR3, as DNA: TGTGCCAGCAGCTTATACCGACCTCCGGGACAGGCGGACAATGAGCAGTTCTTC. The encoded protein is CASSLYRPPGQADNEQFF.

V gene TRBV27 combines with J gene TRBJ1-6; D possibly corresponds to TRBD1 (6 bases). V was shortened by 4 bases and J by 3 bases, with 13 bases between the two germline ends. CDR3 size: 16 residues. CDR1 and CDR2 from the germline V gene are MNHEY and SMNVEV (reference sequence). CDR3 sequence: CASSSPRTVYNSPLHF. CDR3 sequence (DNA): TGTGCCAGCAGTTCCCCCCGGACAGTCTATAATTCACCCCTCCACTTT.

The rearrangement uses TRBV5-4 and TRBJ1-2; D is perhaps TRBD1 (6 bases). V shed 0 bases and J shed 2 bases, with 8 bases lying between them. The germline gives CDR1 SGHNT, CDR2 YYREEE (reference sequence). This CDR3 comprises 14 residues. The CDR3 DNA sequence: TGTGCCAGCAGCTTGGAGCAGGGGAACTATGGCTACACCTTC. Amino acid sequence: CASSLEQGNYGYTF.

CDR3 in amino acids: CASTRAGGAEDTQYF. Here the CDR3 DNA reads TGTGCCAGCACGCGGGCGGGGGGGGCAGAGGATACGCAGTATTTT. This chain links TRBV6-1 with TRBJ2-3, with 9 bases aligning to TRBD2. J lost 6 bases, V lost 7 bases, and 11 bases had no gene match. This CDR3 has 15 amino acids. Germline CDR1 reads MNHNS; CDR2 reads SASEGT.

The chain employs TRBV11-2 and TRBJ1-4; D not certain. V was pared by 3 bases and J by 7 bases, with 18 bases between. This CDR3 is built from 16 residues. The germline V gene encodes CDR1 SGHAT and CDR2 FQNNGV. For the CDR3, the DNA is TGTGCCAGCAGCTTCTCGCCCCCCCATCCGGGTGAAAAACTGTTTTTT. It specifies CASSFSPPHPGEKLFF.

This chain uses TRBV10-3 with TRBJ1-1; the D gene is possibly TRBD1 (6 bases). CDR1 is ENHRY, CDR2 SYGVKD, per germline. V was clipped by 9 bases and J by 6 bases, with 20 bases between them. The CDR3 is 14 amino acids. CDR3 protein: CAIAGDNSGAEAFF. DNA of the CDR3: TGTGCCATAGCTGGGGACAATTCAGGCGCTGAAGCTTTCTTT.

The chain uses TRBV7-2 and TRBJ1-5; D might be TRBD1 (5 bases). CDR1 and CDR2 (germline): SGHTA, FQGNSA. This CDR3 has 15 amino acids. V was shortened by 1 base and J by 7 bases, with 14 bases between the two germline ends. CDR3 DNA: TGTGCCAGCAGCTTAGGCGCAGGGATCAACCAGCCCCAGCATTTT. The encoded protein is CASSLGAGINQPQHF.

V is TRBV5-1 and J is TRBJ2-1, with D perhaps matching TRBD1 (6 bases). Between the trimmed V and J ends, which lost 0 bases and 9 bases, there was a span of 7 bases. The CDR3 has 12 amino acids. Germline CDR1 SGHRS, CDR2 YFSETQ. The CDR3 coding sequence is TGCGCCAGCAGCTTGGCCAGGGGTGAGCAGTTCTTC. Translated, it gives CASSLARGEQFF.